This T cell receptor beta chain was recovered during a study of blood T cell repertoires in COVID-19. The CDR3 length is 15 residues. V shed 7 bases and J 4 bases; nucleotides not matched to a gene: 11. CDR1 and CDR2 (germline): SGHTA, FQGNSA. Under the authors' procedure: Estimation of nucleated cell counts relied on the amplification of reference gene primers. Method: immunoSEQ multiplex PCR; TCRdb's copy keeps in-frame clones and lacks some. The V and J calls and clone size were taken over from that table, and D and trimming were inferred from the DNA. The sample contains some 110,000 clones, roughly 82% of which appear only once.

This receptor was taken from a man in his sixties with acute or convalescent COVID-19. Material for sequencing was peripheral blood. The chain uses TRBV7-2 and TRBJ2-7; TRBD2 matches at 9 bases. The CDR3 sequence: CASKEASGDPYEQYF. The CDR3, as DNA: TGTGCCAGCAAGGAGGCTAGCGGGGATCCGTACGAGCAGTACTTC.